This TCR beta chain was sequenced during a study of cytotoxic CD8 clonotypes in ibrutinib-treated CLL (dated by TCRdb to about 2021). Regarding the research as a whole: The cohort had about a dozen relapsed/refractory and under 16 treatment-naive patients; around 17 were IGHV unmutated. Responses were partial in some 24 patients and complete in 2; after median about 5.5 years follow-up, roughly 15 stayed in remission and some twelve progressed. Cryopreserved peripheral blood mononuclear cells were collected before treatment, at response, and at either disease progression or sustained remission. Longitudinal samples were available for 26 of the 86 trial participants. An average of around 260,000 productive templates and some 100,000 productive rearrangements was obtained per sample. The response samples were drawn at a median of roughly eleven months into treatment, with a range of about 6 to 40 months. Patients were still on ibrutinib when every remission and progressive disease sample was collected. Results and caveats for the whole study, not just this receptor: At baseline, clonality was higher than in age-matched healthy donors and showed a strong correlation with circulating CD8+ T-cell counts. Sustained-remission and progressing patients did not have matched sampling times, and lymph node repertoires were not examined. Public clonotypes were rare and either shrank or stayed stable during treatment, and the rise in clonality at ibrutinib response reflected expansion of private clonotypes. An increase in clonality was observed at ibrutinib response, with clonality remaining stable during sustained remission and falling back toward baseline at progression.

For TCR beta library preparation, roughly 2 micrograms of genomic DNA were extracted from the cryopreserved PBMCs. Longitudinal blood samples from CLL patients on ibrutinib monotherapy were analyzed using high-throughput TCR beta sequencing. The patients took part in an open-label, single-center phase 2 trial of ibrutinib monotherapy. To note about this clone: The specificity of this receptor is unknown. No much larger clone is present one base from it, and per-base qualities are unavailable.

On a MiSeq, deep resolution sequencing aimed for a depth between 1 in 1 million and 1 in 200,000 T cells, with each clonotype covered 10x on average. TCR beta libraries were generated with the immunoSEQ hsTCRB Kit. Per the source publication's procedure: ImmunoSEQ Data Assistant and ImmunoSEQ Analyzer were used for data analysis, and V, D and J genes were assigned according to IMGT definitions. Clonality was computed as one minus normalized Shannon entropy of productive rearrangement frequencies, ranging from 0 to 1. Only overrepresented clonotypes making up at least 0.05% of each patient's repertoire were included in the public clonotype analysis. Repertoires from some twelve age-matched healthy donors in immuneACCESS were used as clonality controls. Sourced from immuneACCESS, this table was stored by TCRdb with only in-frame sequences that have V and J called. A share of the clones is absent; for the studies checked, an unresolved V gene accounts for under half, and the remainder has no known explanation. That table supplies the V and J calls and clone size; D and trimming were determined from the DNA. This sample is represented by some 350,000 clones; around 66% of them were singletons. The ten largest clones add up to around 6.6% of the sample.

The trim is 9 bases for V and 0 bases for J, with a gap of 10 bases between the germline ends. Taken from cysteine to phenylalanine, the CDR3 has 13 residues. The only DNA kept is the CDR3, 39 bases in frame from the first base. The CDR1 and CDR2 encoded by the germline V gene (reference sequence) are MNHEY and SMNVEV. This clonotype originated in a human donor with chronic lymphocytic leukemia. The chain employs TRBV27 and TRBJ2-3, and TRBD2 may be the D gene, going by 5 matching bases. The sample in question was PBMCs, obtained after 36 months of ibrutinib treatment. The sequence in DNA is TGTGCCAGAGGCGGCGGGAGCACAGATACGCAGTATTTT. It specifies CARGGGSTDTQYF.